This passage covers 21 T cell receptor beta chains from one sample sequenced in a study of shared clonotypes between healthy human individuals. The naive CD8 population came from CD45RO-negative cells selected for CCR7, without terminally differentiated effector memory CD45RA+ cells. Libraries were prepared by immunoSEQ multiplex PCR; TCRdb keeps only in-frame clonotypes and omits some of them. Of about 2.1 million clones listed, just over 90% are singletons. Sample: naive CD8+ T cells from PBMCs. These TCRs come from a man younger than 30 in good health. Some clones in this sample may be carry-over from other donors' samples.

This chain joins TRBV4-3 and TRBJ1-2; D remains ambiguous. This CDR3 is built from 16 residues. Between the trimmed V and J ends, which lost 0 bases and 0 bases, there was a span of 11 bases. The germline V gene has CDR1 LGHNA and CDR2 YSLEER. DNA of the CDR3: TGCGCCAGCAGCCAAGATGCGGTACTAGCTAACTATGGCTACACCTTC. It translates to CASSQDAVLANYGYTF.

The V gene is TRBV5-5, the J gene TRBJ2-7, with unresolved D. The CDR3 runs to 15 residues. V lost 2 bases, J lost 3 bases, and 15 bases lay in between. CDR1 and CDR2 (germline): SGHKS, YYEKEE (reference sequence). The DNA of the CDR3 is TGTGCCAGCAGCTTCTACCGTCCCCCCTACTACGAGCAGTACTTC. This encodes CASSFYRPPYYEQYF.

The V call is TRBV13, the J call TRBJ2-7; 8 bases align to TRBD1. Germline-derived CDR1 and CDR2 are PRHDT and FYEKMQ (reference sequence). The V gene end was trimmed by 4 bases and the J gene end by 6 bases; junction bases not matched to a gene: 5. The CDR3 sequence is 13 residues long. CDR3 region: CASSSDRGIEQYF. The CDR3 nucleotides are TGTGCCAGCAGCTCAGACAGGGGCATCGAGCAGTACTTC.

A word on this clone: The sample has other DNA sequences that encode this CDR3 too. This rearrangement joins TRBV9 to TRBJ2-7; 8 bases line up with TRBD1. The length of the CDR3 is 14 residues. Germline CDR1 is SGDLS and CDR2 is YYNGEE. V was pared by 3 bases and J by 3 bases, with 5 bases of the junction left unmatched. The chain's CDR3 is CASSAGQGLYEQYF. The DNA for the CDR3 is TGTGCCAGCAGCGCTGGACAGGGACTCTACGAGCAGTACTTC.

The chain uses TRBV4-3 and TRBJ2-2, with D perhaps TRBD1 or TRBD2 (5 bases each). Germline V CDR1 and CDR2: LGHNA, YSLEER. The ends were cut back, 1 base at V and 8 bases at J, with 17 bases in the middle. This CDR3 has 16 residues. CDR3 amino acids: CASSQAPGPEGGELFF. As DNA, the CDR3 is TGCGCCAGCAGCCAAGCCCCGGGACCCGAGGGAGGGGAGCTGTTTTTT.

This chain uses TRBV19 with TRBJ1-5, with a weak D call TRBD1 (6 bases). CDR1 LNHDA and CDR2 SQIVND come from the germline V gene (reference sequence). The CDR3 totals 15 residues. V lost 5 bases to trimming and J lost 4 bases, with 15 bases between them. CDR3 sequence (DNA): TGTGCCAGTAGTGGGACGGACAGACAGAATCAGCCCCAGCATTTT. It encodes CASSGTDRQNQPQHF.

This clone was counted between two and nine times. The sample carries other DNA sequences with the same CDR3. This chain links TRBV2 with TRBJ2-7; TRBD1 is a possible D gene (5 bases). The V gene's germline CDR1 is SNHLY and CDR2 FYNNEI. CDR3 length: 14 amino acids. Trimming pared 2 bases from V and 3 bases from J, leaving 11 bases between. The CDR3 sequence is CASSESGNSYEQYF. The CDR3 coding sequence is TGTGCCAGCAGTGAATCAGGGAATAGCTACGAGCAGTACTTC.

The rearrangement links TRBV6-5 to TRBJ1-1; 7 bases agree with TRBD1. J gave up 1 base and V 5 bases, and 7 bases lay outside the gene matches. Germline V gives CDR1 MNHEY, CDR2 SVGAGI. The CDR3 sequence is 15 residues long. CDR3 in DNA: TGTGCCAGCAGTCCTCCGGACAGGAGGAACACTGAAGCTTTCTTT. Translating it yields CASSPPDRRNTEAFF.

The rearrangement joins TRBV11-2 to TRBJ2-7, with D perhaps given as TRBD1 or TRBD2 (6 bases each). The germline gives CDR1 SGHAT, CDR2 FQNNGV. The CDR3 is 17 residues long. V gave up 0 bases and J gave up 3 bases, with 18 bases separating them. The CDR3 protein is CASSLDRGPGAVYEQYF. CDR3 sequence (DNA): TGTGCCAGCAGCTTAGACCGAGGGCCGGGGGCGGTCTACGAGCAGTACTTC.

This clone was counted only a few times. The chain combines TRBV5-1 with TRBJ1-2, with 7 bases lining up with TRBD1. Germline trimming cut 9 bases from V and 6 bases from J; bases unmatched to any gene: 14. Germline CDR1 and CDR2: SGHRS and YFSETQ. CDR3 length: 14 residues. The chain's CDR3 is CATNVVGGGDGYTF. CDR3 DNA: TGCGCCACCAATGTAGTAGGAGGGGGCGATGGCTACACCTTC. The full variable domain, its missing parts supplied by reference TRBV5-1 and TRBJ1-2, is KAGVTQTPRYLIKTRGQQVTLSCSPISGHRSVSWYQQTPGQGLQFLFEYFSETQRNKGNFPGRFSGRQFSNSRSEMNVSTLELGDSALYLCATNVVGGGDGYTFGSGTRLTVV.

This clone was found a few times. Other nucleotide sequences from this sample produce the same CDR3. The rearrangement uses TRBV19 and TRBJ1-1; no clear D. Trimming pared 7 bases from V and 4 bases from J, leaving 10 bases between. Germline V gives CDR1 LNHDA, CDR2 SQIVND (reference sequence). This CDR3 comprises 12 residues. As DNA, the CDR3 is TGTGCCAGTACCCGGGTGGGCACTGAAGCTTTCTTT. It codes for CASTRVGTEAFF. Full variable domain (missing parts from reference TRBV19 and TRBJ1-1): DGGITQSPKYLFRKEGQNVTLSCEQNLNHDAMYWYRQDPGQGLRLIYYSQIVNDFQKGDIAEGYSVSREKKESFPLTVTSAQKNPTAFYLCASTRVGTEAFFGQGTRLTVV.

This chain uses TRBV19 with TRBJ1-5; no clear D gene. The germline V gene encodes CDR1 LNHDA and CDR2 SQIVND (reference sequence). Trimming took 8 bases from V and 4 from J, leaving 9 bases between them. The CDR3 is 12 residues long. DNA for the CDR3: TGTGCCAGTGGGGTCTCTAATCAGCCCCAGCATTTT. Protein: CASGVSNQPQHF. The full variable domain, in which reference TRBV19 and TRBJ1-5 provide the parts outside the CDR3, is DGGITQSPKYLFRKEGQNVTLSCEQNLNHDAMYWYRQDPGQGLRLIYYSQIVNDFQKGDIAEGYSVSREKKESFPLTVTSAQKNPTAFYLCASGVSNQPQHFGDGTRLSIL.

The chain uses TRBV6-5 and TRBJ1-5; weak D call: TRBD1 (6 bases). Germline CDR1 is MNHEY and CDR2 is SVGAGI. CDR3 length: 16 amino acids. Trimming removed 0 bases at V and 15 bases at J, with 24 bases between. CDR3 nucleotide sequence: TGTGCCAGCAGTTACTCCTATGGGGGGGCCCAGGGTGAGTTGCATTTT. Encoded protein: CASSYSYGGAQGELHF.

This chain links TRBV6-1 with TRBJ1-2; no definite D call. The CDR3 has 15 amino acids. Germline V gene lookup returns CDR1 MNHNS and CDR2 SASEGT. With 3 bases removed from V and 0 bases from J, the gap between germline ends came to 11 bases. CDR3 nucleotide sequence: TGTGCCAGCAGTGAGAGGTTCTACTCTAACTATGGCTACACCTTC. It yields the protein CASSERFYSNYGYTF.

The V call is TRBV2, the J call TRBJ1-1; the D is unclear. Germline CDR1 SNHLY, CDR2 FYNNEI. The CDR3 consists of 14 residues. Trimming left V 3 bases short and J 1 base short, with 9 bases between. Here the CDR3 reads CASSERRSNTEAFF. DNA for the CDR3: TGTGCCAGCAGTGAGAGGCGGTCGAACACTGAAGCTTTCTTT.

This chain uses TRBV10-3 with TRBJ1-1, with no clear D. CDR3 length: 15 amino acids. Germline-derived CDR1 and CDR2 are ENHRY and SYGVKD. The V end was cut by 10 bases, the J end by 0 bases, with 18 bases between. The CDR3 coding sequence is TGTGCCACCCTAGGGTACTCCCTCATGAACACTGAAGCTTTCTTT. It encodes CATLGYSLMNTEAFF.

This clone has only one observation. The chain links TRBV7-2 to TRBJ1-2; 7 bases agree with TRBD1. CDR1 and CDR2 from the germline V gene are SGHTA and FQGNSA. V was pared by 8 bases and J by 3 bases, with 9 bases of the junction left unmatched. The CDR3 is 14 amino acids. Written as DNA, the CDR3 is TGTGCCAGCCTAGACAGGGACTCCTACTATGGCTACACCTTC. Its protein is CASLDRDSYYGYTF.

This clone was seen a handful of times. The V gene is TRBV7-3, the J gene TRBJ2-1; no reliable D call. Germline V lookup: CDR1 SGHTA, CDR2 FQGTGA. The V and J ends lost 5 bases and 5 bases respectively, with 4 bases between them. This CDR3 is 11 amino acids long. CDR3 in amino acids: CASSDNNEQFF. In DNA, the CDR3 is TGTGCCAGCAGCGACAACAATGAGCAGTTCTTC.

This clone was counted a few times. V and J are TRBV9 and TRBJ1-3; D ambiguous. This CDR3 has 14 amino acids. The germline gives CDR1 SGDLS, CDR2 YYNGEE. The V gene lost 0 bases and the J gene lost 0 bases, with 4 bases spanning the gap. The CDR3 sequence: CASSVGVSGNTIYF. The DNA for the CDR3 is TGTGCCAGCAGCGTAGGGGTCTCTGGAAACACCATATATTTT.

The CDR3 DNA follows: TGTGCCAGCAGCTCCCGGGACAGGGAAAATAAAGCTTTCTTT. Its translation is CASSSRDRENKAFF. The V call is TRBV7-9, the J call TRBJ1-1, with TRBD1 matching 9 bases. Germline CDR1 is SEHNR and CDR2 is FQNEAQ (reference sequence). The CDR3 length is 14 residues. Losses at the gene ends were 4 bases for V and 9 bases for J; bases not matched to a gene: 9.

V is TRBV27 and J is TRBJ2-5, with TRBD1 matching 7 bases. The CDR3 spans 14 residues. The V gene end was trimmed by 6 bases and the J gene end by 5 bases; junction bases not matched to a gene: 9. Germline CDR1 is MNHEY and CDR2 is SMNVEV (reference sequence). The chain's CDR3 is CASSFQGVGETQYF. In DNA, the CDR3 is TGTGCCAGCAGCTTCCAGGGGGTCGGGGAGACCCAGTACTTC.